This is a list of T cell receptor beta chains from one sample in a study of beta chain features in type 1 diabetes. TCRdb's copy holds only in-frame clones and misses some; the assay was immunoSEQ multiplex PCR. The table lists roughly 230,000 clones, over 8.5% of them singletons, with about 0.037% in the top ten. What was sequenced was naive CD4+ T cells from blood. The receptor source for this set is a woman between 18 and 30 years old in good health. The CDR3 runs from the conserved cysteine through the conserved F or W. D genes are given only for firm matches. For some rows the clone size is stated as once, few or many, or as a class when expanded; others skip it.

>TRBJ1-5|.|TRBV6-1|.
CASSALAHGTRQPQHF
TGTGCCAGCAGTGCCCTCGCACATGGGACAAGGCAGCCCCAGCATTTT
>TRBJ2-1|.|TRBV4-1|TRBD2
CASSQGGTSVNEQFF
TGCGCCAGCAGCCAAGGGGGGACTAGCGTCAATGAGCAGTTCTTC
>TRBJ1-1|.|TRBV19|.
CATRGQLNTEAFF
TGTGCCACTCGAGGACAGTTGAACACTGAAGCTTTCTTT
>TRBJ2-7|.|TRBV7-2|.
CASSFYTTSYEQYF
TGTGCCAGCAGCTTCTACACTACTTCCTACGAGCAGTACTTC
>TRBJ2-1|few|TRBV29-1|.
CSVAYPPSYNEQFF
TGCAGCGTCGCCTACCCACCCTCCTACAATGAGCAGTTCTTC
>TRBJ2-7|many|TRBV11-2|.
CASGATYEQYF
TGTGCCAGCGGAGCCACCTACGAGCAGTACTTC
>TRBJ1-3|.|TRBV9|.
CASKGALSGNTIYF
TGTGCCAGCAAAGGGGCCCTCTCTGGAAACACCATATATTTT
>TRBJ2-1|.|TRBV2|TRBD2
CASSSTSGSYNEQFF
TGTGCCAGCAGTTCGACTAGCGGGAGCTACAATGAGCAGTTCTTC
>TRBJ1-2|.|TRBV27|TRBD1
CASSSAQGADYGYTF
TGTGCCAGCAGTTCAGCACAGGGGGCAGACTATGGCTACACCTTC
>TRBJ1-5|.|TRBV18|TRBD1
CASSPLGTGSNQPQHF
TGTGCCAGCTCACCCTTAGGGACAGGTAGCAATCAGCCCCAGCATTTT
>TRBJ2-7|.|TRBV7-6|.
CASSLSDSGRYEQYF
TGTGCCAGCAGCTTGTCGGACTCGGGCAGGTACGAGCAGTACTTC
>TRBJ1-1|.|TRBV10-3|TRBD1
CATRRTGVNTEAFF
TGTGCCACCCGAAGGACAGGGGTGAACACTGAAGCTTTCTTT
>TRBJ2-7|.|TRBV6-1|TRBD1
CASRAGTAVYYEQYF
TGTGCCAGCAGAGCCGGGACAGCGGTTTACTACGAGCAGTACTTC
>TRBJ2-2|.|TRBV23-1|.
CASSQHHKGGRSDTGELFF
TGCGCCAGCAGTCAACACCACAAAGGAGGTCGAAGCGACACCGGGGAGCTGTTTTTT
>TRBJ1-1|.|TRBV7-8|TRBD1
CASSRGTANTEAFF
TGTGCCAGCAGCCGAGGGACAGCGAACACTGAAGCTTTCTTT
>TRBJ2-1|.|TRBV7-8|.
CASSTVGQRISYNEQFF
TGTGCCAGCAGCACGGTGGGGCAGAGGATTTCCTACAATGAGCAGTTCTTC
>TRBJ1-4|few|TRBV7-2|.
CASSLRQAAEKLFF
TGTGCCAGCAGCTTAAGACAGGCGGCTGAAAAACTGTTTTTT
>TRBJ1-5|.|TRBV25-1|.
CASSESGLQQPQHF
TGTGCCAGCAGTGAATCAGGGTTACAGCAGCCCCAGCATTTT
>TRBJ1-2|.|TRBV18|TRBD1
CASSLDGTGRTSGYTF
TGTGCCAGCTCATTAGATGGGACAGGGAGGACGAGTGGCTACACCTTC
>TRBJ2-3|few|TRBV6-5|TRBD2
CASSYSLAGGPDTQYF
TGTGCCAGCAGTTACTCACTAGCGGGAGGACCAGATACGCAGTATTTT
>TRBJ2-7|.|TRBV11-2|.
CASSLDRPFDRRYYEQYF
TGTGCCAGCAGCTTAGACCGCCCCTTTGACAGGAGGTACTACGAGCAGTACTTC
>TRBJ2-2|few|TRBV5-1|TRBD2
CASSHGLAGNTGELFF
TGCGCCAGCAGTCACGGACTAGCAGGAAACACCGGGGAGCTGTTTTTT
>TRBJ1-2|.|TRBV7-6|TRBD1
CASSLATIPTGGGYGYTF
TGTGCCAGCAGCTTAGCGACGATCCCCACAGGGGGAGGCTATGGCTACACCTTC
>TRBJ1-2|few|TRBV7-2|.
CASSFSDYGYTF
TGTGCCAGCAGCTTCTCTGACTATGGCTACACCTTC
>TRBJ2-1|.|TRBV6-1|TRBD2
CASSEVAGGPRGSYNEQFF
TGTGCCAGCAGTGAAGTAGCGGGAGGGCCTCGGGGCTCCTACAATGAGCAGTTCTTC
>TRBJ1-1|.|TRBV27|.
CASSFGGAKLNTEAFF
TGTGCCAGCAGTTTCGGTGGGGCAAAGCTGAACACTGAAGCTTTCTTT
>TRBJ1-4|few|TRBV10-3|.
CAISPTTNEKLFF
TGTGCCATCAGTCCAACAACTAATGAAAAACTGTTTTTT
>TRBJ2-5|.|TRBV18|.
CASSRFKETQYF
TGTGCCAGCTCACGTTTCAAAGAGACCCAGTACTTC
>TRBJ2-7|few|TRBV6-5|.
CASSYFGRGSYEQYF
TGTGCCAGCAGTTACTTTGGCAGGGGATCCTACGAGCAGTACTTC
>TRBJ2-3|few|TRBV5-1|.
CASSLAARPSDTDTQYF
TGCGCCAGCAGCTTGGCGGCTAGACCTTCCGACACAGATACGCAGTATTTT
>TRBJ2-6|few|TRBV30|.
CAWSVRVNVLTF
TGTGCCTGGAGTGTACGGGTGAACGTCCTGACTTTC
>TRBJ1-2|few|TRBV5-5|TRBD1
CASTSRTGGYGYTF
TGTGCCAGCACCTCCAGGACAGGCGGCTATGGCTACACCTTC
>TRBJ1-1|.|TRBV5-4|.
CASSLDRTATEAFF
TGTGCCAGCAGCTTAGACAGGACCGCCACTGAAGCTTTCTTT
>TRBJ2-1|.|TRBV29-1|.
CSVDVRSADSYNEQFF
TGCAGCGTTGACGTGCGGTCCGCGGACTCCTACAATGAGCAGTTCTTC
>TRBJ1-2|few|TRBV6-6|.
CASSTDRLSYTF
TGTGCCAGCAGTACAGACAGGTTGAGCTACACCTTC
>TRBJ2-7|few|TRBV7-2|TRBD2
CASSQGLAGGPGEQYF
TGTGCCAGCAGCCAGGGACTAGCGGGAGGGCCGGGGGAGCAGTACTTC
>TRBJ2-1|few|TRBV18|TRBD1
CASSPYPGQISYNEQFF
TGTGCCAGCTCACCATATCCGGGACAGATTTCCTACAATGAGCAGTTCTTC
>TRBJ1-1|few|TRBV19|.
CASSDRKNTEAFF
TGTGCCAGTTCCGACAGGAAAAACACTGAAGCTTTCTTT
>TRBJ1-5|.|TRBV30|.
CACDNGRDNQPQHF
TGTGCCTGCGATAATGGACGGGACAATCAGCCCCAGCATTTT
>TRBJ1-2|.|TRBV2|.
CASSIQGTSYGYTF
TGTGCCAGCAGTATACAGGGTACTTCCTATGGCTACACCTTC
>TRBJ1-5|few|TRBV15|.
CATSRGRDSNQPQHF
TGTGCCACCAGCAGGGGGAGGGATAGCAATCAGCCCCAGCATTTT
>TRBJ1-3|few|TRBV29-1|TRBD1
CSVTGQGGNTIYF
TGCAGCGTTACAGGACAGGGGGGAAACACCATATATTTT
>TRBJ2-5|few|TRBV18|.
CASSPSTTQETQYF
TGTGCCAGCTCACCATCAACAACCCAAGAGACCCAGTACTTC
>TRBJ2-2|.|TRBV6-1|TRBD1
CASSSDRVPTGELFF
TGTGCCAGCAGCTCGGACAGGGTGCCCACCGGGGAGCTGTTTTTT
>TRBJ1-1|.|TRBV10-3|.
CAISESKAFLAAFF
TGTGCCATCAGTGAGTCGAAGGCCTTTCTAGCTGCTTTCTTT
>TRBJ2-1|few|TRBV18|TRBD1
CASSPKQGAYNEQFF
TGTGCCAGCTCACCGAAACAGGGGGCATACAATGAGCAGTTCTTC
>TRBJ1-5|few|TRBV30|.
CAWSQRGYSNQPQHF
TGTGCCTGGAGCCAGAGAGGCTATAGCAATCAGCCCCAGCATTTT
>TRBJ1-2|.|TRBV4-2|.
CASRPFPGDYGYTF
TGTGCCAGCAGACCATTTCCAGGGGACTATGGCTACACCTTC
>TRBJ2-7|.|TRBV6-1|.
CASLGGGRYAYEQYF
TGTGCCAGCCTGGGGGGCGGGAGATATGCCTACGAGCAGTACTTC
>TRBJ1-6|few|TRBV11-1|TRBD1
CASSLDGTGYSPLHF
TGTGCCAGCAGCTTAGACGGGACAGGGTATTCACCCCTCCACTTT
>TRBJ1-2|few|TRBV18|.
CASSTRETNYGYTF
TGTGCCAGCTCCACCAGGGAAACTAACTATGGCTACACCTTC
>TRBJ1-5|few|TRBV7-9|.
CASSSGGRSNQPQHF
TGTGCCAGCAGCAGCGGAGGCAGAAGCAATCAGCCCCAGCATTTT
>TRBJ2-1|few|TRBV19|TRBD2
CASSIATSGRLNEQFF
TGTGCCAGTAGTATAGCGACTAGCGGGAGATTAAATGAGCAGTTCTTC
>TRBJ2-3|many|TRBV28|.
CASSSYTDTQYF
TGTGCCAGCAGTTCGTACACAGATACGCAGTATTTT
>TRBJ1-6|.|TRBV30|.
CAWTHGTNNSPLHF
TGTGCCTGGACCCACGGGACAAATAATTCACCCCTCCACTTT
>TRBJ2-5|.|TRBV5-1|.
CASSRRVQETQYF
TGCGCCAGCAGTAGACGGGTACAAGAGACCCAGTACTTC
>TRBJ2-7|.|TRBV10-1|TRBD1
CASSDRQGADEQYF
TGCGCCAGCAGTGATAGACAGGGGGCCGACGAGCAGTACTTC
>TRBJ2-5|few|TRBV7-2|TRBD2
CASSPGRPRLETQYF
TGTGCCAGCAGCCCCGGGAGGCCAAGATTGGAGACCCAGTACTTC
>TRBJ2-2|.|TRBV4-2|.
CASSIGQGGTGELFF
TGTGCCAGCAGCATAGGACAGGGAGGGACCGGGGAGCTGTTTTTT